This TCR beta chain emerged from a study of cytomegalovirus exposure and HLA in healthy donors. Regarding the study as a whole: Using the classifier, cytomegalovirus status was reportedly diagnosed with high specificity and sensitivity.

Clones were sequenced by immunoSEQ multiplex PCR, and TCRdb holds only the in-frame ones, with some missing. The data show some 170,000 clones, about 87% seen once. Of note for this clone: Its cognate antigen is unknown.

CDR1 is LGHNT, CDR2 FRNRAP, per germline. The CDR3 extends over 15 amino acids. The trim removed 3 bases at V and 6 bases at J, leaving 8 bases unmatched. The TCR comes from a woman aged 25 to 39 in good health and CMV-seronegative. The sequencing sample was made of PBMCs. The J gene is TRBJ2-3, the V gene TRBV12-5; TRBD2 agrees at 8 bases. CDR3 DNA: TGTGCTAGTGGTTTTGGTAGCGGGGTAGGTGATACGCAGTATTTT. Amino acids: CASGFGSGVGDTQYF.